This TCR beta chain came from a study of patients and donors after allogeneic stem cell transplantation. TCRdb itself ran the RT-PCR reads through MiXCR, one entry per CDR3 protein. The table lists over 350,000 distinct CDR3 sequences, approximately 16% of them singletons. V was pared by 6 bases and J by 8 bases, with 11 bases of the junction left unmatched. This CDR3 has 15 residues. Germline V gene lookup returns CDR1 MNHEY and CDR2 SVGEGT. Sequenced material: blood, either unsorted or a sorted T cell fraction (not recorded which). The source is a human donor who was either an allogeneic HSCT recipient or a stem cell or donor lymphocyte infusion donor (not recorded which). It is not recorded whose cells these are; they may come from a transplant donor. This chain links TRBV6-2 or TRBV6-3 with TRBJ2-1; 9 bases map to TRBD1. CDR3 sequence (DNA): TGTGCCAGCAGGGCCGGGACAGGGCTGACCGATGAGCAGTTCTTC. As protein: CASRAGTGLTDEQFF.